The rows below give T cell receptor beta chains drawn from one sample of a study of T cell responses to AZD1222 COVID-19 vaccine. Clones were sequenced by immunoSEQ multiplex PCR, and TCRdb holds only the in-frame ones, with some missing. The data contain approximately 99,000 clones, around 90% of them singletons. Sequenced here: peripheral blood, sampled on day 0 of AZD1222 vaccination. Receptor source: an adult in good health. The CDR3 runs from the conserved cysteine through the conserved F or W. D genes are given only for firm matches. Size is stated for part of the rows, as once, few or many counts, or as a class when the clone is expanded.

j_gene | abundance | v_gene | d_gene | CDR3nt | CDR3aa
TRBJ1-2 | once | TRBV12-5 | . | TGTGCTAGTGGTATTGCCCGTAACTATGGCTACACCTTC | CASGIARNYGYTF
TRBJ2-1 | . | TRBV24-1 | TRBD2 | TGTGCCACCGGACTAGCGGGAGGTCATGAGCAGTTCTTC | CATGLAGGHEQFF
TRBJ2-2 | . | TRBV6-4 | . | TGTGCCAGCAGTGACTCTATCGAGGGCGCCGGGGAGCTGTTTTTT | CASSDSIEGAGELFF
TRBJ2-2 | . | TRBV4-3 | . | TGCGCCAGCAGCCAAGGTGGGATCACCAACACCGGGGAGCTGTTTTTT | CASSQGGITNTGELFF
TRBJ2-3 | . | TRBV6-2/TRBV6-3 | . | TGTGCCAGCAGTGGCGTGGGGGTGGATACGCAGTATTTT | CASSGVGVDTQYF
TRBJ1-1 | . | TRBV6-2/TRBV6-3 | . | TGTGCCAGCAGCATCGGGTTTGAAGCTTTCTTT | CASSIGFEAFF
TRBJ2-1 | . | TRBV14 | TRBD2 | TGTGCCAGCAGCCCGGGGACTAGCTATTACAATGAGCAGTTCTTC | CASSPGTSYYNEQFF
TRBJ1-2 | . | TRBV7-9 | . | TGTGCCAGCAGCCCTGAATACCCGTTTGGCTACACCTTC | CASSPEYPFGYTF
TRBJ1-6 | few | TRBV4-1 | . | TGCGCCAGCAGCCAAGATAGGACTCTTCAATTCTCCTATAATTCACCCCTCCACTTT | CASSQDRTLQFSYNSPLHF
TRBJ2-2 | . | TRBV7-2 | . | TGTGCCAGCAGCTTGAGGTGGAACACCGGGGAGCTGTTTTTT | CASSLRWNTGELFF